A single sample gave rise to the 5 T cell receptor beta chains below, sequenced in a study of tumor and adjacent non-tumor tissue in lung cancer. A modified ARM-PCR protocol with three rounds of nested PCR amplified TCRbeta. TCRdb re-called the multiplex PCR reads with MiXCR, one entry per CDR3 protein. Here the sample spans 70,000 to 90,000 distinct CDR3 sequences, roughly 80% being singletons. The template was RNA from unsorted bulk tissue. This non-tumor lung sample came from over 3 cm beyond the tumor edge. Sequencing was performed on distant non-tumor lung tissue. The receptors derive from a man in his sixties with non-small cell lung cancer.

V is TRBV29-1 and J is TRBJ1-5; weak D call: TRBD1 (5 bases). CDR3 length: 14 residues. Germline-derived CDR1 and CDR2 are SQVTM and ANQGSEA. V lost 6 bases, J lost 7 bases, and 19 bases lay in between. CDR3 region: CSVAVMEGWQPQHF. Written as DNA, the CDR3 is TGCAGCGTCGCCGTCATGGAGGGGTGGCAGCCCCAGCATTTT. Variable domain in full (rest from reference TRBV29-1 and TRBJ1-5): SAVISQKPSRDICQRGTSLTIQCQVDSQVTMMFWYRQQPGQSLTLIATANQGSEATYESGFVIDKFPISRPNLTFSTLTVSNMSPEDSSIYLCSVAVMEGWQPQHFGDGTRLSIL.

Remarks on this clonotype: Sequence at one end of the junction differs from germline and may be a read error. The chain joins TRBV11-2 to TRBJ2-1; 8 nucleotides line up with TRBD2. CDR3 length: 15 amino acids. Germline V gene sequence: CDR1 SGHAT, CDR2 FQNNGV. In DNA form, the CDR3 reads TGTGCCAGCAACCCCGGGACTAGTCTAAGGAATGGGCAGTTATTC. Its translation: CASNPGTSLRNGQLF.

The table lists this clonotype with a count of one. A much larger clone lies a single base off, so this may be a read error. The chain recombines TRBV5-4 with TRBJ2-3; no clear D. The CDR3 loop spans 15 amino acids. Germline V gene data show CDR1 as SGHNT and CDR2 as YYREEE (reference sequence). The CDR3 loop is CASSRSEFRTDTQFF. The CDR3 region has the DNA TGTGCCAGCAGCCGCTCGGAGTTCCGCACAGATACGCAGTTTTTT.

Regarding this clonotype: At one boundary the junction diverges from the germline segment, which might be a read error. The V call is TRBV11-2, the J call TRBJ2-7; D may be TRBD1 (6 bases). The germline V gene has CDR1 SGHAT and CDR2 FQNNGV. This CDR3 is built from 16 residues. The DNA for the CDR3 is TGTGCCAGCAGTTTACGAACAAACAGGGTCTCCAACGAGCAGTACTTC. This codes for CASSLRTNRVSNEQYF.

Notes on this clonotype: An end of the junction does not agree with germline; a read error may underlie this. The rearrangement links TRBV6-5 to TRBJ2-1; a weak D match, TRBD1 (5 bases). CDR1 and CDR2 (germline): MNHEY, SVGAGI. CDR3 size: 17 residues. CDR3 loop: CACSYSYRPSSYNEQFF. Written as DNA, the CDR3 is TGCGCCTGCAGTTACTCGTACAGGCCGAGCTCATACAATGAGCAGTTCTTC.